What follows are 2 T cell receptor beta chains derived from one specimen sequenced in a study of PD-L1 blockade in urothelial cancer. Libraries were prepared by immunoSEQ multiplex PCR; TCRdb keeps only in-frame clonotypes and omits some of them. The repertoire has roughly 67,000 clones, approximately 84% of them found once; the top ten carry 15%. The sample's time point: pretreatment peripheral blood. The material was PBMCs, obtained around atezolizumab (anti-PD-L1) treatment. All receptors come from a man between 60 and 75 years old with urothelial cancer.

The chain couples TRBV28 to TRBJ1-2; perhaps TRBD1 as D (5 bases). Trimming left V 7 bases short and J 3 bases short, with 15 bases between. Germline assignment: CDR1 MDHEN and CDR2 SYDVKM. The CDR3 runs 14 residues. CDR3 nucleotides: TGTGCCAGCACCAGGGCAGGAAGGGACTATGGCTACACCTTC. It codes for CASTRAGRDYGYTF.

The rearrangement links TRBV2 to TRBJ2-7, with 9 bases fitting TRBD2. Per the germline V gene, CDR1 is SNHLY and CDR2 is FYNNEI. CDR3 length: 18 residues. V gave up 0 bases and J gave up 4 bases; unmatched junction bases: 13. The CDR3 nucleotides are TGTGCCAGCAGTGAAGCGAACCCCTGGCGGGGGGGCGGGTACGAGCAGTACTTC. Its translation is CASSEANPWRGGGYEQYF.